This TCR beta chain was obtained from a study of cytotoxic CD8 clonotypes in ibrutinib-treated CLL. The repertoire was sequenced with immunoSEQ multiplex PCR; TCRdb's copy has only in-frame clones and lacks some. The sample gives about 310,000 clones, about 77% of which show up once; over 6.5% is in the top ten. CDR1 and CDR2 from the germline V gene are SQVTM and ANQGSEA. The CDR3 has 12 residues. Trimming stripped 7 bases from V and 4 bases from J, with 13 bases between. The gene calls are TRBV29-1 and TRBJ1-1; no firm D call. This sample comprised PBMCs, obtained before ibrutinib treatment. The receptor was isolated from a human donor with chronic lymphocytic leukemia. As DNA, the CDR3 is TGCAGCGCTGATGGGCAGGCCACTGAAGCTTTCTTT. The encoded protein is CSADGQATEAFF.